This T cell receptor beta chain was captured in a study of T-cell memory formation after mild COVID-19 (dated by TCRdb to the early 2020s). Concerning the study at large: TCR sequence clusters from the two donors were found to be largely donor specific. In two donors, T-cell clones that expanded and contracted after mild COVID-19 were followed by sequencing TCRalpha and TCRbeta repertoires longitudinally. Two young, previously healthy adult volunteers, one female and one male, were included in the cohort.

The CDR3 runs 16 residues from the cysteine to the phenylalanine. CDR3 DNA only is kept here, 48 bases in frame from base 1. The junction shows trimming of 4 bases on V and 0 bases on J, and the gene matches do not reach 4 bases of it. Per the germline V gene (reference sequence), SGHKS is the CDR1 and YYEKEE is the CDR2. Comment on this clonotype: What antigen it recognizes has not been identified. No much larger clonotype is one base removed from it; base qualities were not supplied.

Study-wide conclusions, independent of this receptor: Some responding clones were found in pre-infection memory, which suggests that pre-existing cross-reactive memory T cells took part in the SARS-CoV-2 response. Contracting CD4+ clones were located mainly in the CM and EM memory subsets, whereas CD8+ clones were found to be enriched in EMRA. The study covered only a couple of mild cases, and larger cohorts including severe cases with pre-infection samples were considered necessary. SARS-CoV-2 specificity was not confirmed for the second-wave clones peaking on day 37. Balanced CD4/CD8 phenotypes were observed for clones contracting from day 15 to 85, whereas a bias towards CD4+ was observed for a second wave of clones expanding from day 15 to 37.

TCRdb records Illumina NovaSeq 6000 as the sequencer. cDNA libraries for TCRalpha and TCRbeta were prepared by 5'RACE using constant-segment primers, with sample barcodes and unique molecular identifiers added. RNA was extracted from every sample with Trizol reagent. The libraries were amplified in two PCR steps, and the second step added a second sample barcode and Illumina TruSeq adapters. Libraries were sequenced on an Illumina NovaSeq with 2 x 150 bp paired-end reads. Per the authors' processing: Reads were demultiplexed and collapsed into UMI-guided consensus sequences with migec v1.2.7. With mixcr v2.1.11, UMI consensuses were aligned to TRA and TRB V and J templates and assembled into clonotypes. Clonotypes were classified as expanded or contracted when called significant by both edgeR and NoisET, with noise models trained on biological replicates. For edgeR calls, a false discovery rate-adjusted p below 0.01 and a log2 fold-change threshold of 1 were applied. PCA with hierarchical clustering of max-normalized trajectories of the 1000 most abundant clonotypes was used as exploratory dynamics analysis. Each responding clone was given a CD4 or CD8 phenotype based on the CD4+ and CD8+ repertoires, which had been sequenced separately. Clones were called with MiXCR by TCRdb after fastp trimmed the public reads at Q25, and only in-frame beta chains were retained. For every CDR3 protein sequence, its rows merge into one entry that carries the most common genes and DNA. These V and J calls are TCRdb output, not the study's own analysis. The sample table shows roughly 100,000 distinct CDR3 sequences, and under 15% are seen once. Roughly 27% of the sample is taken by the ten largest.

Ficoll-Paque density gradient centrifugation was the method used to isolate PBMCs. The sequence came from an adult woman who had mild COVID-19 (a few samples of this study predate the infection). The sample titles of this study are shuffled in the database, so cell type and time point are left out; the donor was told from shared clones. The chain employs TRBV5-5 and TRBJ2-2; 9 of the junction bases match TRBD1. Source material: PBMCs or a T cell subset sorted from them (not recorded which). The bases are TGTGCCAGCAGCCCCCGGGACAGGGCGAACACCGGGGAGCTGTTTTTT. Its protein reads: CASSPRDRANTGELFF.